The 4 T cell receptor beta chains in this list originate from one sample, sequenced in a study of sequential checkpoint blockade in melanoma. The assay was immunoSEQ multiplex PCR, and TCRdb's table has in-frame clones only and misses some. The sample contains around 9,100 clones, approximately 59% of which appear only once. Treatment indicated: randomized to nivolumab then ipilimumab (arm A) or the reverse (arm B). Source: CD8+ T cells sorted from blood (inferred from file names), taken from a patient given nivolumab and ipilimumab in sequence. Receptor source: a human donor with melanoma.

The rearrangement joins TRBV18 to TRBJ1-3; 9 nucleotides align to TRBD1. Germline assignment: CDR1 KGHSH and CDR2 LQKENI. The CDR3 runs to 17 residues. V gave up 6 bases and J gave up 7 bases; unmatched junction bases: 16. CDR3 protein: CASSAGTGSLVENTIYF. CDR3 DNA sequence: TGTGCCAGCTCGGCCGGGACAGGGAGTCTTGTAGAGAACACCATATATTTT.

This clone was found a few times. The V and J genes are TRBV28 and TRBJ2-1, with 10 bases that match TRBD1. Germline V lookup: CDR1 MDHEN, CDR2 SYDVKM. This CDR3 has 15 amino acids. V gave up 3 bases and J gave up 4 bases; unmatched junction bases: 3. The CDR3 DNA sequence: TGTGCCAGCAGTTTCGGGACAGGGGTTTACAATGAGCAGTTCTTC. It codes for CASSFGTGVYNEQFF.

The chain carries TRBV4-3 and TRBJ2-1; 7 positions agree with TRBD1. Germline V gives CDR1 LGHNA, CDR2 YSLEER. There are 15 residues in the CDR3. The J segment lost 7 bases and the V segment lost 3 bases, leaving 9 bases of the junction unmatched. The CDR3 region has the DNA TGCGCCAGCAGCCAGACAGGGCTTACTGGGAATGAGCAGTTCTTC. It codes for CASSQTGLTGNEQFF.

The gene calls are TRBV5-1 and TRBJ2-7, with TRBD2 matching 7 bases. V shed 0 bases and J 2 bases; nucleotides not matched to a gene: 2. From germline, CDR1 is SGHRS and CDR2 YFSETQ. The CDR3 runs to 14 residues. The CDR3 here is CASSLELAAYEQYF. CDR3 nucleotides: TGCGCCAGCAGCTTGGAGCTAGCGGCCTACGAGCAGTACTTC.